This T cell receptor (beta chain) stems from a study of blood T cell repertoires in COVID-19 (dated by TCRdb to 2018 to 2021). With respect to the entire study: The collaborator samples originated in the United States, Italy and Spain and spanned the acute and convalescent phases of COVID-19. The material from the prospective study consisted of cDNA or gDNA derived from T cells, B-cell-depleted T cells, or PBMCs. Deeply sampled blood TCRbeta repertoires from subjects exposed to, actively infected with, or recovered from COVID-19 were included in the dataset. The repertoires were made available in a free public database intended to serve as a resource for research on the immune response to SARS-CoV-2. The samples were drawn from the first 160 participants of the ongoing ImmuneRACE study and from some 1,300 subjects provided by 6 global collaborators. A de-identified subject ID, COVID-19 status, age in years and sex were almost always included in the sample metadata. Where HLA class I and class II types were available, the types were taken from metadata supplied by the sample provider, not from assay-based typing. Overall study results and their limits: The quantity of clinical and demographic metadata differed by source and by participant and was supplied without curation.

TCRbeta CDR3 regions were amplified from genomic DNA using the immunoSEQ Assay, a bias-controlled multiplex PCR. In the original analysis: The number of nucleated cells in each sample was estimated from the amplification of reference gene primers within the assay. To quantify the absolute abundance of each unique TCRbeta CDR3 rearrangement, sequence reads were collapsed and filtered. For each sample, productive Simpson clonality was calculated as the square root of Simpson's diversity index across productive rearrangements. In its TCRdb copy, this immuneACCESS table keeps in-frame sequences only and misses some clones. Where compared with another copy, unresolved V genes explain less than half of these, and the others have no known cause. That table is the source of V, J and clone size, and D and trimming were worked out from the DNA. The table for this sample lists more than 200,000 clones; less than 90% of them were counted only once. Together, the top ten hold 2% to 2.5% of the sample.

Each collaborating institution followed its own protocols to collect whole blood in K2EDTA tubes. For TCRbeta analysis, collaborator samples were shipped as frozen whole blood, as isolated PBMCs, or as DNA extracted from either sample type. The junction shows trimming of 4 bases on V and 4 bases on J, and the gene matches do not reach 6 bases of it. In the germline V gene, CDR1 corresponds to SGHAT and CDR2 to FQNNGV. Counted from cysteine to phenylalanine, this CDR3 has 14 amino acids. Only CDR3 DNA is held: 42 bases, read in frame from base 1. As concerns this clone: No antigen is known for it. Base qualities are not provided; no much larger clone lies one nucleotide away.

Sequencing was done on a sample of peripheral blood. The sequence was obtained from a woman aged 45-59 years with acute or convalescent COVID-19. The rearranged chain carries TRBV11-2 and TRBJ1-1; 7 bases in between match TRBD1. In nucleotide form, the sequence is TGTGCCAGCAGCTCTCAGGGGGTGATCACTGAAGCTTTCTTT. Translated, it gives CASSSQGVITEAFF.